The source of this T cell receptor beta chain is a study of T cells after posttransplantation cyclophosphamide. Findings and limits, study-wide: TRB overlap between skin or GI tissue T cells and blood was limited.

Germline values: CDR1 MGHRA, CDR2 YSYEKL. Trimming removed 2 bases at V and 0 bases at J, with 11 bases between. The CDR3 totals 16 residues. A marrow graft followed busulfan-fludarabine conditioning, with cyclophosphamide on days +3 and +4. The table lists this clone with many counts. Its antigen is undetermined. Repertoires were generated with immunoSEQ multiplex PCR, while TCRdb's copy carries only in-frame clones and drops some. This repertoire holds 10,000 to 13,000 clones, and none appear only once. Sequencing used PBMCs, obtained after allogeneic stem cell transplant with posttransplant cyclophosphamide. The chain is built from TRBV4-1 and TRBJ2-1, with a possible D match to TRBD1 (6 bases). This receptor was obtained from a female patient in her forties or fifties who received an allogeneic stem cell transplant from a related donor, was CMV-positive, and had no GVHD. The graft donor may account for some of the T cells. CDR3 in DNA: TGCGCCAGCAGCCAATACCAGGGGAGCTCCTACAATGAGCAGTTCTTC. Its translation: CASSQYQGSSYNEQFF.